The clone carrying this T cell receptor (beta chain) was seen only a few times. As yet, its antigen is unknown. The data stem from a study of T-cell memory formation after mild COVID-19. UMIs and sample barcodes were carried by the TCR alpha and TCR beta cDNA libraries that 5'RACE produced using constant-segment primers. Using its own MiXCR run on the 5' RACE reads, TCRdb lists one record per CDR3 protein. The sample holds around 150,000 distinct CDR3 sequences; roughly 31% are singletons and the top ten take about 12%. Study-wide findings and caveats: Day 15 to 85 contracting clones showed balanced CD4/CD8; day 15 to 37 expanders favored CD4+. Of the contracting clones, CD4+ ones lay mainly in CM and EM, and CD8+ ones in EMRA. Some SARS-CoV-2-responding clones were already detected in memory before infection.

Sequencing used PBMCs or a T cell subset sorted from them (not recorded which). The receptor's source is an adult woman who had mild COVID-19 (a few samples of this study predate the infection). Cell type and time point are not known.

The CDR3 coding sequence is TGTGCCAGCTCAGTGGGGGCCAACTACGAGCAGTACTTC. This sequence encodes CASSVGANYEQYF. The chain links TRBV18 to TRBJ2-7; D might be TRBD1 (6 bases). Germline CDR1 KGHSH, CDR2 LQKENI. This CDR3 comprises 13 residues. V gave up 5 bases and J gave up 3 bases, with 11 bases separating them.